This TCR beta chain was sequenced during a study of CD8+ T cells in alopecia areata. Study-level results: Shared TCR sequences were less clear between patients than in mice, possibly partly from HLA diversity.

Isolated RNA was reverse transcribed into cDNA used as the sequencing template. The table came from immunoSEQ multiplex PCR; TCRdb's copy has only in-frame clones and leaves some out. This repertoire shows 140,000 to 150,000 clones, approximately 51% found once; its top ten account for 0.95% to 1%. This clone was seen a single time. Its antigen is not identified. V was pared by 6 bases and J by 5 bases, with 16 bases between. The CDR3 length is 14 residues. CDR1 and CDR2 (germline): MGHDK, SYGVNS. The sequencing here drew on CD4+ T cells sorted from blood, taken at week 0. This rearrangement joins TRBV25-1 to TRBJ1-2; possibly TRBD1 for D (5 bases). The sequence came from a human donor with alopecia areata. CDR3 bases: TGTGCCAGCAGATCTGCACAGGTGCCGTATGGCTACACCTTC. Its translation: CASRSAQVPYGYTF.